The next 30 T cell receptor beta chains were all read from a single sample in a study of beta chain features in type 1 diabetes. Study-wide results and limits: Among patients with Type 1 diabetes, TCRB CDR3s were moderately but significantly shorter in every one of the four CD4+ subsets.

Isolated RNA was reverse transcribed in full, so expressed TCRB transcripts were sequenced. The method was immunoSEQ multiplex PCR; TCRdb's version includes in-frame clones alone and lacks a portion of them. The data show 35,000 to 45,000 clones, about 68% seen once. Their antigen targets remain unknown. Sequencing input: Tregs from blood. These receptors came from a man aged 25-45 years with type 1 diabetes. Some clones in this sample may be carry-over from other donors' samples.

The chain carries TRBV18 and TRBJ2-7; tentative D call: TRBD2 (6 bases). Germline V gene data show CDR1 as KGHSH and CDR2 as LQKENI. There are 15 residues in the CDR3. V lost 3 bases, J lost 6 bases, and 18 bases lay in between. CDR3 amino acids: CASSPLFGTSSEQYF. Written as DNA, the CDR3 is TGTGCCAGCTCACCGCTCTTCGGGACTTCATCCGAGCAGTACTTC. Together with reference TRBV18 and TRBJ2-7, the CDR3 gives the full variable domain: NAGVMQNPRHLVRRRGQEARLRCSPMKGHSHVYWYRQLPEEGLKFMVYLQKENIIDESGMPKERFSAEFPKEGPSILRIQQVVRGDSAAYFCASSPLFGTSSEQYFGPGTRLTVT.

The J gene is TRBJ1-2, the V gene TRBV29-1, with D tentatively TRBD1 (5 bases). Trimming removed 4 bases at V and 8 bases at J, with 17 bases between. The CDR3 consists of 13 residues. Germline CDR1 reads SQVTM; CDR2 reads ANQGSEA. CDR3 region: CSVGGPELGGYTF. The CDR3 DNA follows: TGCAGCGTTGGGGGCCCAGAGCTGGGAGGCTACACCTTC.

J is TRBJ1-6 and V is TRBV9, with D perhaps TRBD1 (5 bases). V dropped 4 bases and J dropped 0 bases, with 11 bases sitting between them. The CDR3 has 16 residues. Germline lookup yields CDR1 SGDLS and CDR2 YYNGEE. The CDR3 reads CASSPRETSYNSPLHF. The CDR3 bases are TGTGCCAGCAGCCCCAGGGAAACCTCCTATAATTCACCCCTCCACTTT.

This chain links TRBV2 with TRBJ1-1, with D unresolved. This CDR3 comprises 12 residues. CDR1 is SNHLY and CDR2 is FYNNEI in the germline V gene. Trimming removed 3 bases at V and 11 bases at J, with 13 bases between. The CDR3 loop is CASSDVSFRAFF. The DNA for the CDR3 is TGTGCCAGCAGTGATGTTAGCTTTCGGGCTTTCTTT.

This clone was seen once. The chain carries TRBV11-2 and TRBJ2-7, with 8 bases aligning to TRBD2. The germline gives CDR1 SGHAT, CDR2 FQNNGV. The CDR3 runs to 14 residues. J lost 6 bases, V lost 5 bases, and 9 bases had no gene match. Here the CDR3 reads CASSNTGGLFEQYF. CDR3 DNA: TGTGCCAGCAGCAATACGGGGGGGCTTTTCGAGCAGTACTTC.

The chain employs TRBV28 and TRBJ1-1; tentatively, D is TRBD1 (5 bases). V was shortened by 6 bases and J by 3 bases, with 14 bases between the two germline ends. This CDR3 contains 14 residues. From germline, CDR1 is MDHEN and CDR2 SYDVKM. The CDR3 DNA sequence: TGTGCCAGCAGCCGGTCCAGGGTTTACACTGAAGCTTTCTTT. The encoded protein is CASSRSRVYTEAFF.

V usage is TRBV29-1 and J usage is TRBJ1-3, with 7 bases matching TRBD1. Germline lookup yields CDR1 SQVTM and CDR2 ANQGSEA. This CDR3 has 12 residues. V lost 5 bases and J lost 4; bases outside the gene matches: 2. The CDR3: CSVRQGGNTIYF. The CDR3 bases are TGCAGCGTTCGACAGGGAGGAAACACCATATATTTT.

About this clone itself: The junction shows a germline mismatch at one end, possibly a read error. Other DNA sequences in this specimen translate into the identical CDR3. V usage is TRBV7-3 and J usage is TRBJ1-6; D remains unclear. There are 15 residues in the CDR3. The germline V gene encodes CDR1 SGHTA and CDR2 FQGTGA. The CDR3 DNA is TGTGCCAGCAGCTTAGGAGGCACCTATAATTCCCCCCTCCACTTT. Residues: CASSLGGTYNSPLHF.

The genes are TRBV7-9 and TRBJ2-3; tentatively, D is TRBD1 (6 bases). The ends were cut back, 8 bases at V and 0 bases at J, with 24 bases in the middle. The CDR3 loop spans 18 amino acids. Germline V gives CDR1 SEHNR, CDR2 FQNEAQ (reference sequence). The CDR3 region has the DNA TGTGCCAGCTCCATCGACAGGAGGAGGTTGTCTAGCACAGATACGCAGTATTTT. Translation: CASSIDRRRLSSTDTQYF.

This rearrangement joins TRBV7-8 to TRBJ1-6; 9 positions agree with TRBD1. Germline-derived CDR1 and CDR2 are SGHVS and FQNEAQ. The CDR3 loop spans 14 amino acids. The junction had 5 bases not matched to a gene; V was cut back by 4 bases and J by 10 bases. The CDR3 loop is CASSSRTGESPLHF. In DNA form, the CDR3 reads TGTGCCAGCAGCTCCCGGACAGGGGAATCACCCCTCCACTTT.

The CDR3 DNA reads TGCGCCAGCAGCTTGTCGGGGGGCCGAGAAGAGACCCAGTACTTC. Protein sequence: CASSLSGGREETQYF. This chain joins TRBV5-1 and TRBJ2-5; TRBD2 might be the D (7 bases). The CDR3 runs to 15 residues. Germline assignment: CDR1 SGHRS and CDR2 YFSETQ. The ends were cut back, 1 base at V and 3 bases at J, with 13 bases in the middle.

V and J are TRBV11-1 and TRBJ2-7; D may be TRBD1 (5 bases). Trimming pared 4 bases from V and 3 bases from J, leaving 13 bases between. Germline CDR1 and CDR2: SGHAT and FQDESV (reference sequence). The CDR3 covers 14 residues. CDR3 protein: CASSWQGPRYEQYF. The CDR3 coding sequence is TGTGCCAGCAGCTGGCAGGGTCCGCGCTACGAGCAGTACTTC. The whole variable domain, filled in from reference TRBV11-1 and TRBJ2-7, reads EAEVAQSPRYKITEKSQAVAFWCDPISGHATLYWYRQILGQGPELLVQFQDESVVDDSQLPKDRFSAERLKGVDSTLKIQPAELGDSAMYLCASSWQGPRYEQYFGPGTRLTVT.

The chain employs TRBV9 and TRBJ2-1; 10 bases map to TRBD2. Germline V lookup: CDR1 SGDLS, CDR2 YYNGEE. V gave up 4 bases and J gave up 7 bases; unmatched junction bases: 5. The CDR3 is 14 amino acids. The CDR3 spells CASSQAGGRNEQFF. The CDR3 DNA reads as TGTGCCAGCAGCCAAGCGGGGGGGCGAAATGAGCAGTTCTTC.

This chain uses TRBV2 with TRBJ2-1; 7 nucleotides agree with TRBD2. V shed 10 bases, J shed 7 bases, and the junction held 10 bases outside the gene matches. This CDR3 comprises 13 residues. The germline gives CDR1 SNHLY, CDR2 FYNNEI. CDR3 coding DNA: TGTGCCACCCAAGGGCGGGGGAGGAATGAGCAGTTCTTC. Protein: CATQGRGRNEQFF.

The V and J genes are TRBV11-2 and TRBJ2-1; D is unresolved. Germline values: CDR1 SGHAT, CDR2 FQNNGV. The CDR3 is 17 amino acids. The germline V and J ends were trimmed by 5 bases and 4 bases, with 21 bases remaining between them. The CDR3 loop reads CASSPSLESNRYNEQFF. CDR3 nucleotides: TGTGCCAGCAGCCCCTCGCTCGAGAGTAACCGATACAATGAGCAGTTCTTC. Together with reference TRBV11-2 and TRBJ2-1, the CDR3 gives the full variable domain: EAGVAQSPRYKIIEKRQSVAFWCNPISGHATLYWYQQILGQGPKLLIQFQNNGVVDDSQLPKDRFSAERLKGVDSTLKIQPAKLEDSAVYLCASSPSLESNRYNEQFFGPGTRLTVL.

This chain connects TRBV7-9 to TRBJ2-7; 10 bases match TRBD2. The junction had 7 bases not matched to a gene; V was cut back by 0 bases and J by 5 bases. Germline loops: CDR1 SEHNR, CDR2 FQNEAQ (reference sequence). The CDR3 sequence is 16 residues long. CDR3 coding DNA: TGTGCCAGCAGCTTAGCCACCGGGACTAGCGCCCACGAGCAGTACTTC. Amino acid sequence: CASSLATGTSAHEQYF.

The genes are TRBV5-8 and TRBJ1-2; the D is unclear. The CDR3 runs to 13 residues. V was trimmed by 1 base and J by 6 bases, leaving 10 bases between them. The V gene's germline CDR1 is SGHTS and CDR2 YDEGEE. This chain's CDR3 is CASSLNPSDGYTF. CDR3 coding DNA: TGTGCCAGCAGCTTGAACCCCAGCGATGGCTACACCTTC. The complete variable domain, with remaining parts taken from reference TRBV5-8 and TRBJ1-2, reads EAGVTQSPTHLIKTRGQQATLRCSPISGHTSVYWYQQALGLGLQFLLWYDEGEERNRGNFPPRFSGRQFPNYSSELNVNALELEDSALYLCASSLNPSDGYTFGSGTRLTVV.

Written as DNA, the CDR3 is TGCAGTGCTGGCGGGATCATCGGCTACACCTTC. Protein product: CSAGGIIGYTF. The chain links TRBV20-1 to TRBJ1-2, with D unresolved. CDR3 length equals 11 residues. V lost 5 bases to trimming and J lost 8 bases, with 12 bases between them. CDR1 and CDR2 from the germline V gene are DFQATT and SNEGSKA (reference sequence).

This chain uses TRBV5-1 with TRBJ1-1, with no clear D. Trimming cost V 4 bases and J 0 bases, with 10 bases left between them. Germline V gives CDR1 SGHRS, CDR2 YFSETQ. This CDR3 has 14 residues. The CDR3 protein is CASSEVGMNTEAFF. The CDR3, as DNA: TGCGCCAGCAGCGAGGTCGGAATGAACACTGAAGCTTTCTTT.

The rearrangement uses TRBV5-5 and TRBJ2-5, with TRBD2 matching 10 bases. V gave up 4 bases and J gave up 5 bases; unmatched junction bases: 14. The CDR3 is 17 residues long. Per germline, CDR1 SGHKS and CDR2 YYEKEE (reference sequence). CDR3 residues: CASSLSRISGGLETQYF. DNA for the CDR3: TGTGCCAGCAGCCTCTCCAGGATTAGCGGGGGGCTCGAGACCCAGTACTTC.

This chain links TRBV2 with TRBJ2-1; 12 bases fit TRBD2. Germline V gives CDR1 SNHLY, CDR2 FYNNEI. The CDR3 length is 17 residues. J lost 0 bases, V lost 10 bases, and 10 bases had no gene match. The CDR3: CATTLAGGLRSYNEQFF. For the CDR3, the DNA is TGTGCCACCACCCTAGCGGGGGGGCTTCGCTCCTACAATGAGCAGTTCTTC.

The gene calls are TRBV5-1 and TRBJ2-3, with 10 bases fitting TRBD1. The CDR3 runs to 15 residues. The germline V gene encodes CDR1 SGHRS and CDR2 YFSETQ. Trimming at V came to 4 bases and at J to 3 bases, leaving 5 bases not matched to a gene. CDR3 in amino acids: CASSPGQGGTDTQYF. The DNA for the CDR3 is TGCGCCAGCAGCCCCGGACAGGGGGGAACAGATACGCAGTATTTT.

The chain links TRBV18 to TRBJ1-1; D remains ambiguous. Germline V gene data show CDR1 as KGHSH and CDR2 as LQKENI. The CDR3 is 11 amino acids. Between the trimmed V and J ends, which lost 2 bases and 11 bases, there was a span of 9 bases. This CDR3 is CASSPGEVAFF. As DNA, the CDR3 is TGTGCCAGCTCACCAGGGGAGGTGGCTTTCTTT.

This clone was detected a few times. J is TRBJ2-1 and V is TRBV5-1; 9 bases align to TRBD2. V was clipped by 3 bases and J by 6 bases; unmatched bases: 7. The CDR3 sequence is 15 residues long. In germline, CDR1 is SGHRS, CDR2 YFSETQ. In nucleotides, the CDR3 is TGCGCCAGCAGCTGGGGCGGGGGGGCGATCAATGAGCAGTTCTTC. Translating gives CASSWGGGAINEQFF.

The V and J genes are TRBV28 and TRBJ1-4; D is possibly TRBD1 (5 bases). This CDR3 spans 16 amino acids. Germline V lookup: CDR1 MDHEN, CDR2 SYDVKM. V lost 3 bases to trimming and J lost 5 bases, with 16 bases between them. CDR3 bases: TGTGCCAGCAGTTTTCGCAGCAGGGCCCTAAATGAAAAACTGTTTTTT. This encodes CASSFRSRALNEKLFF.

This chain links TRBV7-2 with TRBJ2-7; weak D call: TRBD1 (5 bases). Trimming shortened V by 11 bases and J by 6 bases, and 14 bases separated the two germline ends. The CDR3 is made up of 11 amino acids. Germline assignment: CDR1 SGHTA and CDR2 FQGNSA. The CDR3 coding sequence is TGTGCCTCCCGTGTAGGGGTCGAGCAGTACTTC. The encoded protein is CASRVGVEQYF.

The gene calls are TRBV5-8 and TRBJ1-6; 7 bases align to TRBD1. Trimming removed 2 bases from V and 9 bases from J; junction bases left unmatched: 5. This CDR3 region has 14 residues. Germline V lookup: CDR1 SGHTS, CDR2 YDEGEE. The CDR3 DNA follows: TGTGCCAGCAGCTTTGTCGACAGGGTTTCACCCCTCCACTTT. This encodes CASSFVDRVSPLHF.

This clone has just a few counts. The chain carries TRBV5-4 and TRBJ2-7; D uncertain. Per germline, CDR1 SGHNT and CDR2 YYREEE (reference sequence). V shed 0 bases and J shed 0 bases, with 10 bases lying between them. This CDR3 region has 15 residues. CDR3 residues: CASSLAAGYSYEQYF. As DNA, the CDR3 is TGTGCCAGCAGCTTGGCTGCAGGATACTCCTACGAGCAGTACTTC. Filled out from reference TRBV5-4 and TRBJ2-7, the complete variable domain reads ETGVTQSPTHLIKTRGQQVTLRCSSQSGHNTVSWYQQALGQGPQFIFQYYREEENGRGNFPPRFSGLQFPNYSSELNVNALELDDSALYLCASSLAAGYSYEQYFGPGTRLTVT.

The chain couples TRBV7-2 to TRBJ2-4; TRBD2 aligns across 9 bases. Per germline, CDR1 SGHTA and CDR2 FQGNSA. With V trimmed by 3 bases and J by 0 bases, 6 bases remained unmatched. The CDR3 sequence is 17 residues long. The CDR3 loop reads CASSFVAGGIAKNIQYF. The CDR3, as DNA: TGTGCCAGCAGCTTCGTCGCGGGGGGGATAGCCAAAAACATTCAGTACTTC.

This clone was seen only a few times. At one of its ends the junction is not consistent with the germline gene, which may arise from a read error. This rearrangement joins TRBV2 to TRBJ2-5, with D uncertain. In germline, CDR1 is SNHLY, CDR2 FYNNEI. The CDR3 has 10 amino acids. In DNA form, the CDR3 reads TGTGCCAGCAGCGAAGAGACCCAGTACTTC. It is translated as CASSEETQYF.